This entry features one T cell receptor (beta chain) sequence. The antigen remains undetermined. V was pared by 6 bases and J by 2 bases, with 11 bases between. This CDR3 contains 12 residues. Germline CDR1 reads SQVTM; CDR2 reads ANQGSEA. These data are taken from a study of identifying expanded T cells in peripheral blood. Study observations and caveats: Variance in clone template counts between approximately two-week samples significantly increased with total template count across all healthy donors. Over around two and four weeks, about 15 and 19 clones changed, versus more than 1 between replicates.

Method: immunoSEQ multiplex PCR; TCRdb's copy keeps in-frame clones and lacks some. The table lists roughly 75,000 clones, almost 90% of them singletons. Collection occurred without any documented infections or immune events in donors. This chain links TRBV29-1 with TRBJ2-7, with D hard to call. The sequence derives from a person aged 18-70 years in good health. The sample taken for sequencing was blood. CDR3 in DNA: TGCAGCGTCTCGGACGGTACCTACGAGCAGTACTTC. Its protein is CSVSDGTYEQYF.